One and the same sample provided the 28 T cell receptor beta chains below, sequenced in a study of T cells after yellow fever vaccination. TCRdb recomputed calls from the 5' RACE reads with MiXCR, one row per CDR3 protein. The table has 100,000 to 150,000 distinct CDR3 sequences, roughly 8.2% seen once. This material consisted of CD8+ T cells sorted from PBMCs, taken on the day of the yellow fever booster vaccination. The receptors come from a man aged 18 to 29 who received the YFV17D yellow fever vaccine.

The table lists this clonotype with a few counts. V gene TRBV28 combines with J gene TRBJ1-4; TRBD1 matches 8 bases. Germline loops: CDR1 MDHEN, CDR2 SYDVKM. J gave up 8 bases and V 3 bases, and 8 bases lay outside the gene matches. The length of the CDR3 is 15 residues. For the CDR3, the DNA is TGTGCCAGCAGTTTGTTCACAGGGGGAAAAGAAAAACTGTTTTTT. Encoded protein: CASSLFTGGKEKLFF.

V is TRBV15 and J is TRBJ1-4; D call uncertain. The CDR3 totals 11 residues. Trimming removed 6 bases from V and 5 bases from J, with 4 bases in between. CDR1 is LNHNV, CDR2 YYDKDF, per germline (reference sequence). The CDR3 nucleotides read TGTGCCACCAGGCGAAATGAAAAACTGTTTTTT. Encoded protein: CATRRNEKLFF. The full variable domain, with the rest looked up from reference TRBV15 and TRBJ1-4, is DAMVIQNPRYQVTQFGKPVTLSCSQTLNHNVMYWYQQKSSQAPKLLFHYYDKDFNNEADTPDNFQSRRPNTSFCFLDIRSPGLGDTAMYLCATRRNEKLFFGSGTQLSVL.

This clonotype turned up a few times. This sequence joins TRBV30 and TRBJ1-1, with 9 bases that match TRBD1. CDR3 length: 15 amino acids. Germline CDR1 and CDR2: GTSNPN and SVGIG (reference sequence). Germline trimming cut 3 bases from V and 2 bases from J; bases unmatched to any gene: 7. The CDR3 nucleotides read TGTGCCTGGAGCGAGGGGACAGGGACCAACACTGAAGCTTTCTTT. The encoded protein is CAWSEGTGTNTEAFF.

The gene calls are TRBV4-2 and TRBJ1-1, with TRBD1 matching over 7 bases. This CDR3 is built from 16 residues. CDR1 LGHNA and CDR2 YNFKEQ come from the germline V gene. Trimming at V came to 1 base and at J to 1 base, leaving 6 bases not matched to a gene. The CDR3 DNA reads TGTGCCAGCAGCCAAGGACGGGGACAGTCGAACACTGAAGCTTTCTTT. Translating gives CASSQGRGQSNTEAFF.

This clonotype was counted between two and nine times. The V and J genes are TRBV4-2 and TRBJ2-3; 11 bases agree with TRBD2. V was pared by 6 bases and J by 2 bases, with 10 bases of the junction left unmatched. The CDR3 is made up of 17 amino acids. Germline V gene data show CDR1 as LGHNA and CDR2 as YNFKEQ. CDR3 in DNA: TGTGCCAGCAGGCCGGGAACTAGCGGGGGACTCACAGATACGCAGTATTTT. This codes for CASRPGTSGGLTDTQYF.

This chain links TRBV5-1 with TRBJ2-5, with 8 bases aligning to TRBD2. Germline CDR1 and CDR2: SGHRS and YFSETQ. The CDR3 is made up of 14 amino acids. With V trimmed by 4 bases and J by 1 base, 3 bases remained unmatched. CDR3 sequence: CASSPGLGQETQYF. The CDR3 DNA sequence: TGCGCCAGCAGCCCGGGACTAGGCCAAGAGACCCAGTACTTC.

This clonotype occurred a few times. The chain couples TRBV4-1 to TRBJ2-1; D gene ambiguous. The V end was cut by 0 bases, the J end by 3 bases, with 9 bases between. The germline V gene encodes CDR1 MGHRA and CDR2 YSYEKL. This CDR3 spans 15 amino acids. In DNA form, the CDR3 reads TGCGCCAGCAGCCAAGAAGGTCTTTACTACAATGAGCAGTTCTTC. Protein sequence: CASSQEGLYYNEQFF.

The chain employs TRBV4-1 and TRBJ1-6, with TRBD1 as a possible D gene (5 bases). CDR3 length equals 15 residues. V was clipped by 1 base and J by 7 bases, with 11 bases between them. The germline CDR1 and CDR2 sequences are MGHRA and YSYEKL. The CDR3 DNA reads TGCGCCAGCAGCCAAGGAGACAGAGAGAATTCACCCCTCCACTTT. Translated: CASSQGDRENSPLHF.

This clonotype was counted many times. The chain joins TRBV12-3 or TRBV12-4 to TRBJ2-5; TRBD1 aligns across 7 bases. The CDR3 loop spans 15 amino acids. Trimming took 6 bases from V and 3 from J; bases not matched to a gene: 10. The CDR3 spells CASSLPTGREETQYF. As DNA, the CDR3 is TGTGCCAGCAGCCTACCGACAGGGCGGGAAGAGACCCAGTACTTC.

The chain links TRBV27 to TRBJ1-1; tentative D call: TRBD1 (5 bases). Trimming removed 7 bases at V and 5 bases at J, with 11 bases between. This CDR3 is 12 amino acids long. Germline V gene lookup returns CDR1 MNHEY and CDR2 SMNVEV (reference sequence). The CDR3: CASKRGGTEAFF. CDR3 in DNA: TGTGCCAGCAAAAGGGGAGGTACTGAAGCTTTCTTT.

The chain uses TRBV9 and TRBJ2-1; D is undetermined. CDR3 length: 11 residues. The V gene lost 2 bases and the J gene lost 15 bases, with 12 bases spanning the gap. Germline CDR1 reads SGDLS; CDR2 reads YYNGEE. Here the CDR3 reads CASSVSQYPFF. The CDR3 DNA reads as TGTGCCAGCAGCGTGTCCCAGTACCCGTTCTTC.

This clonotype has ten or more counts. The J gene is TRBJ2-4, the V gene TRBV12-3 or TRBV12-4; tentatively, D is TRBD2 (6 bases). V was pared by 10 bases and J by 5 bases, with 18 bases between. This CDR3 has 14 residues. DNA of the CDR3: TGTGCCACCACCTTGGAGGGCGGGGAAAACATTCAGTACTTC. This encodes CATTLEGGENIQYF.

This clonotype has at least ten counts. This rearrangement joins TRBV4-2 to TRBJ2-1; possible D gene TRBD1, 5 bases. The CDR3 has 18 amino acids. V was cut by 0 bases and J by 6 bases, with 21 bases left in between. CDR1 LGHNA and CDR2 YNFKEQ come from the germline V gene. CDR3 loop: CASSQDPSTVSPVNEQFF. The CDR3 bases are TGTGCCAGCAGCCAAGATCCTTCGACAGTCTCACCAGTCAATGAGCAGTTCTTC.

This chain uses TRBV10-3 with TRBJ2-1, with 14 bases aligning to TRBD2. The CDR3 contains 17 residues. Germline V gives CDR1 ENHRY, CDR2 SYGVKD. V trimming: 4 bases; J trimming: 0 bases; junction bases outside the gene matches: 2. The CDR3 is CAISGTSGGPSYNEQFF. As DNA, the CDR3 is TGTGCCATCAGTGGGACTAGCGGGGGGCCCTCCTACAATGAGCAGTTCTTC.

V usage is TRBV11-1 and J usage is TRBJ2-4; 8 nucleotides match TRBD1. Germline lookup yields CDR1 SGHAT and CDR2 FQDESV (reference sequence). The CDR3 loop spans 12 amino acids. V was clipped by 6 bases and J by 15 bases; unmatched bases: 10. As DNA, the CDR3 is TGTGCCAGCAGGGGACAGGCCGCTATATGGTACTTC. Protein product: CASRGQAAIWYF.

This clonotype has only a few counts. Here the CDR3 reads CATSRTPDSYEQYF. The CDR3 DNA reads as TGTGCCACCAGCCGAACACCTGACTCCTACGAGCAGTACTTC. The chain uses TRBV15 and TRBJ2-7; D is ambiguous. Per the germline V gene, CDR1 is LNHNV and CDR2 is YYDKDF (reference sequence). V gave up 5 bases and J gave up 0 bases, with 11 bases separating them. The CDR3 has 14 amino acids.

This clonotype turned up a few times. The chain uses TRBV20-1 and TRBJ2-1; a weak D match, TRBD2 (6 bases). The CDR3 length is 18 residues. V was pared by 0 bases and J by 2 bases, with 20 bases between. Germline lookup yields CDR1 DFQATT and CDR2 SNEGSKA (reference sequence). In DNA form, the CDR3 reads TGCAGTGCTAGAGATGGAGGGACTCTACCCTTACCCTACAATGAGCAGTTCTTC. Translating it yields CSARDGGTLPLPYNEQFF.

J is TRBJ2-4 and V is TRBV7-2, with D perhaps TRBD1 (5 bases). This CDR3 is built from 17 residues. Germline V gene sequence: CDR1 SGHTA, CDR2 FQGNSA. The ends were cut back, 0 bases at V and 0 bases at J, with 12 bases in the middle. The CDR3 protein is CASSLADTLGAKNIQYF. In DNA, the CDR3 is TGTGCCAGCAGCTTAGCGGACACCCTGGGAGCCAAAAACATTCAGTACTTC. Looking up the rest from reference TRBV7-2 and TRBJ2-4 gives the full variable domain: GAGVSQSPSNKVTEKGKDVELRCDPISGHTALYWYRQSLGQGLEFLIYFQGNSAPDKSGLPSDRFSAERTGGSVSTLTIQRTQQEDSAVYLCASSLADTLGAKNIQYFGAGTRLSVL.

V is TRBV12-3 or TRBV12-4 and J is TRBJ2-5; the D gene could be TRBD1 or TRBD2 (5 bases each). V was pared by 7 bases and J by 1 base, with 16 bases between. The CDR3 runs to 15 residues. Here the CDR3 reads CASTPRDPSQETQYF. As DNA, the CDR3 is TGTGCCAGCACCCCCCGGGACCCCAGCCAAGAGACCCAGTACTTC.

The chain carries TRBV4-1 and TRBJ1-5; D is ambiguous. The CDR3 extends over 17 amino acids. Looked up from germline, CDR1 is MGHRA and CDR2 is YSYEKL. V gave up 0 bases and J gave up 0 bases, with 12 bases separating them. The CDR3 loop reads CASSQEVSGYSNQPQHF. For the CDR3, the DNA is TGCGCCAGCAGCCAAGAGGTCTCCGGGTATAGCAATCAGCCCCAGCATTTT.

J is TRBJ2-5 and V is TRBV6-6, with D possibly called TRBD1 or TRBD2 (5 bases each). The germline V gene encodes CDR1 MNHNY and CDR2 SVGAGI (reference sequence). V lost 2 bases to trimming and J lost 3 bases, with 10 bases between them. The CDR3 is 14 residues long. The CDR3 loop reads CASSYGREKETQYF. CDR3 coding DNA: TGTGCCAGCAGTTACGGCAGGGAGAAAGAGACCCAGTACTTC.

The chain is built from TRBV7-9 and TRBJ2-1, with TRBD2 matching 8 bases. The CDR3 runs to 15 residues. In germline, CDR1 is SEHNR, CDR2 FQNEAQ (reference sequence). After removal of 5 bases from V and 12 bases from J, the junction contained 15 bases not matched to a gene. The CDR3 loop reads CASSAPGTSKGVQFF. Here the CDR3 DNA reads TGTGCCAGCAGCGCACCCGGGACTAGTAAGGGTGTGCAGTTCTTC.

This chain joins TRBV7-9 and TRBJ1-2; a possible D gene is TRBD1 (6 bases). Germline V gene data show CDR1 as SEHNR and CDR2 as FQNEAQ (reference sequence). There are 14 residues in the CDR3. The V gene lost 5 bases and the J gene lost 3 bases, with 13 bases spanning the gap. Here the CDR3 DNA reads TGTGCCAGCAGCAAAGACAGGCTTCACTATGGCTACACCTTC. This gives the protein CASSKDRLHYGYTF. Complete variable domain (other parts from reference TRBV7-9 and TRBJ1-2): DTGVSQNPRHKITKRGQNVTFRCDPISEHNRLYWYRQTLGQGPEFLTYFQNEAQLEKSRLLSDRFSAERPKGSFSTLEIQRTEQGDSAMYLCASSKDRLHYGYTFGSGTRLTVV.

This chain links TRBV5-1 with TRBJ2-3; 11 nucleotides match TRBD1. This CDR3 spans 17 amino acids. Germline values: CDR1 SGHRS, CDR2 YFSETQ. Germline trimming cut 4 bases from V and 5 bases from J; bases unmatched to any gene: 12. CDR3 sequence: CASSLSVGQGVLDTQYF. CDR3 in DNA: TGCGCCAGCAGCCTTTCGGTGGGACAGGGGGTTCTAGATACGCAGTATTTT.

The gene calls are TRBV2 and TRBJ1-5; D is unclear. V was cut by 5 bases and J by 0 bases, with 8 bases left in between. Germline CDR1 and CDR2: SNHLY and FYNNEI. CDR3 length: 14 amino acids. The CDR3 DNA sequence: TGTGCCAGCAGTCTGGCTGATAGCAATCAGCCCCAGCATTTT. It translates to CASSLADSNQPQHF.

This rearrangement joins TRBV9 to TRBJ1-2; D gene ambiguous. The germline CDR1 and CDR2 sequences are SGDLS and YYNGEE. This CDR3 contains 14 residues. With 4 bases removed from V and 8 bases from J, the gap between germline ends came to 18 bases. CDR3 in amino acids: CASSSPQSGFGYTF. DNA for the CDR3: TGTGCCAGCAGCTCCCCTCAGTCCGGGTTCGGCTACACCTTC.

This rearrangement joins TRBV14 to TRBJ2-3, with D perhaps TRBD2 (5 bases). CDR1 is SGHDN, CDR2 FVKESK, per germline. The CDR3 extends over 16 amino acids. V was pared by 4 bases and J by 6 bases, with 20 bases between. The CDR3 loop reads CASSPPRASRGDTQYF. In DNA, the CDR3 is TGTGCCAGCAGCCCCCCGAGGGCATCCCGAGGGGATACGCAGTATTTT.

This clonotype was detected only a few times. The CDR3 DNA is TGTGCCAGCAGTTCGATGACAGGGTGGGGAGTATACGAGCAGTACGTC. Translation: CASSSMTGWGVYEQYV. V usage is TRBV6-2 or TRBV6-3 and J usage is TRBJ2-7, with 7 positions matching TRBD1. The CDR3 consists of 16 residues. Trimming took 4 bases from V and 4 from J; bases not matched to a gene: 13. CDR1 and CDR2 (germline): MNHEY, SVGEGT.